Shown below are 3 T cell receptor beta chains from a single sample sequenced in a study of cytomegalovirus exposure and HLA in healthy donors. A multiplex PCR was run with 60 Vbeta primers and 13 Jbeta primers. Assay used: immunoSEQ multiplex PCR; TCRdb lists only in-frame clones, some missing. This sample carries around 200,000 clones, approximately 80% of them seen once, and the ten largest clones take approximately 10%. The sample comprised PBMCs. These receptors were taken from a woman aged 45-59 years in good health and CMV-seropositive.

The chain employs TRBV9 and TRBJ1-2; D is ambiguous. V lost 7 bases and J lost 4, with 14 bases in between. Germline values: CDR1 SGDLS, CDR2 YYNGEE. The CDR3 is 13 amino acids. CDR3 bases: TGTGCCAGCCATACATCGGGTAGCTATGGCTACACCTTC. This codes for CASHTSGSYGYTF.

This rearrangement joins TRBV10-3 to TRBJ2-7, with TRBD1 as a possible D gene (5 bases). Trimming cost V 1 base and J 7 bases, with 11 bases left between them. Germline V lookup: CDR1 ENHRY, CDR2 SYGVKD. CDR3 length equals 13 residues. The CDR3 loop reads CAISELPGREQYF. The CDR3 nucleotides are TGTGCCATCAGTGAGTTGCCAGGGCGGGAGCAGTACTTC.

The chain employs TRBV19 and TRBJ2-2; no clear D. In germline, CDR1 is LNHDA, CDR2 SQIVND (reference sequence). Trimming removed 5 bases from V and 6 bases from J, with 13 bases in between. The CDR3 covers 14 residues. CDR3 amino acids: CASSLSSGSGELFF. The CDR3 DNA reads as TGTGCCAGTAGTTTGTCCTCAGGATCCGGGGAGCTGTTTTTT.